A single sample is the source of the 18 T cell receptor beta chains below, sequenced in a study of blood T cell repertoires in COVID-19. Assay: immunoSEQ multiplex PCR; the TCRdb copy retains only in-frame clones and omits some. The data hold some 90,000 clones, with 81% observed a single time. The source material was peripheral blood. Every receptor here comes from a man aged 55 to 70 with acute or convalescent COVID-19.

This chain connects TRBV6-5 to TRBJ2-7, with D unresolved. Germline-derived CDR1 and CDR2 are MNHEY and SVGAGI. This CDR3 is built from 16 residues. V gave up 0 bases and J gave up 4 bases, with 16 bases separating them. This CDR3 reads CASSYSRTPELYEQYF. In DNA, the CDR3 is TGTGCCAGCAGTTACTCGAGAACTCCTGAACTGTACGAGCAGTACTTC.

J is TRBJ2-6 and V is TRBV19, with TRBD1 identical over 8 bases. The length of the CDR3 is 16 residues. The J segment lost 3 bases and the V segment lost 5 bases, leaving 6 bases of the junction unmatched. In germline, CDR1 is LNHDA, CDR2 SQIVND (reference sequence). CDR3 sequence (DNA): TGTGCCAGTAGTGTCGACAGGGGTGGTGGGGCCAACGTCCTGACTTTC. It encodes CASSVDRGGGANVLTF.

The rearrangement uses TRBV2 and TRBJ2-7, with 10 bases matching TRBD1. The CDR3 has 12 residues. V was pared by 4 bases and J by 6 bases, with 0 bases of the junction left unmatched. Germline-derived CDR1 and CDR2 are SNHLY and FYNNEI. The CDR3 DNA reads TGTGCCAGCAGTGGGACAGGGGGCGAGCAGTACTTC. It specifies CASSGTGGEQYF.

The sample holds a few counts of this clone. The same CDR3 arises from other DNA sequences in this sample as well. The V and J genes are TRBV7-2 and TRBJ2-1, with D uncertain. CDR1 SGHTA and CDR2 FQGNSA come from the germline V gene. The CDR3 has 13 residues. V lost 1 base and J 6 bases, leaving 7 bases between the germline ends. CDR3 amino acids: CASSLVPGNEQFF. The CDR3 nucleotides read TGTGCCAGCAGCTTAGTTCCGGGCAATGAGCAGTTCTTC.

The V call is TRBV6-2 or TRBV6-3, the J call TRBJ2-7, with 7 bases aligning to TRBD1. There are 15 residues in the CDR3. Germline loops: CDR1 MNHEY, CDR2 SVGEGT. Germline trimming cut 6 bases from V and 2 bases from J; bases unmatched to any gene: 10. This CDR3 reads CASSPRTGWTYEQYF. The CDR3 DNA sequence: TGTGCCAGCAGCCCCCGGACAGGTTGGACCTACGAGCAGTACTTC.

The gene calls are TRBV5-6 and TRBJ1-1, with D unclear. The CDR3 runs to 14 residues. Germline values: CDR1 SGHDT, CDR2 YYEEEE. V shed 0 bases and J shed 5 bases, with 11 bases lying between them. CDR3: CASSLARGGTEAFF. CDR3 nucleotide sequence: TGTGCCAGCAGCTTGGCCCGTGGAGGGACTGAAGCTTTCTTT.

This clone showed up just a few times. The gene calls are TRBV5-4 and TRBJ2-1, with 7 bases matching TRBD2. Looked up from germline, CDR1 is SGHNT and CDR2 is YYREEE (reference sequence). The CDR3 covers 15 residues. The J segment lost 5 bases and the V segment lost 0 bases, leaving 5 bases of the junction unmatched. CDR3 nucleotide sequence: TGTGCCAGCAGCTTGGGGCTAGCGGAAAACAATGAGCAGTTCTTC. It is translated as CASSLGLAENNEQFF.

This clone was recorded only once. This chain uses TRBV6-6 with TRBJ2-2; perhaps TRBD1 as D (7 bases). The germline CDR1 and CDR2 sequences are MNHNY and SVGAGI (reference sequence). Trimming pared 2 bases from V and 5 bases from J, leaving 15 bases between. The CDR3 length is 16 residues. The CDR3 spells CASSYMSGGKTGELFF. CDR3 in DNA: TGTGCCAGCAGTTACATGTCAGGGGGGAAGACCGGGGAGCTGTTTTTT.

The chain links TRBV2 to TRBJ2-5; tentative D call: TRBD2 (6 bases). CDR1 is SNHLY, CDR2 FYNNEI, per germline. Trimming cost V 6 bases and J 1 base, with 12 bases left between them. The CDR3 covers 14 residues. The CDR3 loop is CASRAHGGQETQYF. For the CDR3, the DNA is TGTGCCAGCAGGGCCCACGGGGGCCAAGAGACCCAGTACTTC. The complete variable domain, with remaining parts taken from reference TRBV2 and TRBJ2-5, reads EPEVTQTPSHQVTQMGQEVILRCVPISNHLYFYWYRQILGQKVEFLVSFYNNEISEKSEIFDDQFSVERPDGSNFTLKIRSTKLEDSAMYFCASRAHGGQETQYFGPGTRLLVL.

V and J are TRBV7-9 and TRBJ1-6; tentative D call: TRBD1 (5 bases). Trimming removed 1 base at V and 5 bases at J, with 18 bases between. The CDR3 is 18 residues long. Per germline, CDR1 SEHNR and CDR2 FQNEAQ (reference sequence). CDR3 region: CASSLEFYGGKDNSPLHF. CDR3 nucleotide sequence: TGTGCCAGCAGCTTAGAATTTTATGGGGGGAAAGATAATTCACCCCTCCACTTT.

V and J are TRBV5-1 and TRBJ1-1; D remains ambiguous. This CDR3 comprises 13 residues. Trimming removed 5 bases at V and 1 base at J, with 9 bases between. Germline V gene sequence: CDR1 SGHRS, CDR2 YFSETQ. In nucleotides, the CDR3 is TGCGCCAGCAGTACTTCACCGAACACTGAAGCTTTCTTT. Its protein product is CASSTSPNTEAFF.

This sequence joins TRBV10-3 and TRBJ2-1, with 8 nucleotides matching TRBD2. V was clipped by 7 bases and J by 7 bases; unmatched bases: 9. Germline CDR1 is ENHRY and CDR2 is SYGVKD. The CDR3 runs 14 residues. CDR3 nucleotides: TGTGCCATCAACATTGGACTAGCCGGAAATGAGCAGTTCTTC. The encoded protein is CAINIGLAGNEQFF.

This clone was recorded only once. This chain links TRBV6-5 with TRBJ1-4; TRBD1 matches at 7 bases. V trimming: 0 bases; J trimming: 2 bases; junction bases outside the gene matches: 3. From germline, CDR1 is MNHEY and CDR2 SVGAGI. This CDR3 spans 16 amino acids. The CDR3 coding sequence is TGTGCCAGCAGTTACTCGAGGGGGCCCACTAATGAAAAACTGTTTTTT. This codes for CASSYSRGPTNEKLFF.

This clone was seen once. V is TRBV7-2 and J is TRBJ1-6; 7 bases match TRBD1. The V segment lost 5 bases and the J segment 9 bases; nucleotides outside the gene matches: 13. This CDR3 is 16 amino acids long. Per the germline V gene, CDR1 is SGHTA and CDR2 is FQGNSA. For the CDR3, the DNA is TGTGCCAGCAGCCCCAGTCAAGGGGGCACATCTTCACCCCTCCACTTT. This translates into CASSPSQGGTSSPLHF.

The table lists this clone with a count of one. This chain joins TRBV7-6 and TRBJ1-1, with D possibly matching TRBD1 (6 bases). CDR1 is SGHVS and CDR2 is FNYEAQ in the germline V gene. The CDR3 has 15 residues. The V end was cut by 4 bases, the J end by 3 bases, with 15 bases between. For the CDR3, the DNA is TGTGCCAGCAGCTATACAGGGACCGGAGACACTGAAGCTTTCTTT. Its translation is CASSYTGTGDTEAFF. Filled out from reference TRBV7-6 and TRBJ1-1, the complete variable domain reads GAGVSQSPRYKVTKRGQDVALRCDPISGHVSLYWYRQALGQGPEFLTYFNYEAQQDKSGLPNDRFSAERPEGSISTLTIQRTEQRDSAMYRCASSYTGTGDTEAFFGQGTRLTVV.

By share, this clone counts as medium-sized. The chain recombines TRBV6-1 with TRBJ2-7; 9 nucleotides line up with TRBD1. V lost 3 bases and J lost 6; bases outside the gene matches: 6. The CDR3 runs to 14 residues. In germline, CDR1 is MNHNS, CDR2 SASEGT. The CDR3 coding sequence is TGTGCCAGCAGTGATGGGACAGGGTTCAGCGAGCAGTACTTC. It codes for CASSDGTGFSEQYF.

The chain has TRBV7-2 and TRBJ2-3, with 7 nucleotides matching TRBD2. V was pared by 3 bases and J by 0 bases, with 9 bases of the junction left unmatched. The length of the CDR3 is 17 residues. Germline CDR1 SGHTA, CDR2 FQGNSA. The CDR3 coding sequence is TGTGCCAGCAGCTTCCAAATCGGGAGGATTAGCACAGATACGCAGTATTTT. It encodes CASSFQIGRISTDTQYF.

The chain joins TRBV28 to TRBJ2-7; 11 bases align to TRBD1. The CDR3 covers 15 residues. Germline CDR1 reads MDHEN; CDR2 reads SYDVKM. Trimming took 4 bases from V and 3 from J; bases not matched to a gene: 5. The CDR3 DNA is TGTGCCAGCAGTTGGCGGGGACAGGGGGACTACGAGCAGTACTTC. This translates into CASSWRGQGDYEQYF.